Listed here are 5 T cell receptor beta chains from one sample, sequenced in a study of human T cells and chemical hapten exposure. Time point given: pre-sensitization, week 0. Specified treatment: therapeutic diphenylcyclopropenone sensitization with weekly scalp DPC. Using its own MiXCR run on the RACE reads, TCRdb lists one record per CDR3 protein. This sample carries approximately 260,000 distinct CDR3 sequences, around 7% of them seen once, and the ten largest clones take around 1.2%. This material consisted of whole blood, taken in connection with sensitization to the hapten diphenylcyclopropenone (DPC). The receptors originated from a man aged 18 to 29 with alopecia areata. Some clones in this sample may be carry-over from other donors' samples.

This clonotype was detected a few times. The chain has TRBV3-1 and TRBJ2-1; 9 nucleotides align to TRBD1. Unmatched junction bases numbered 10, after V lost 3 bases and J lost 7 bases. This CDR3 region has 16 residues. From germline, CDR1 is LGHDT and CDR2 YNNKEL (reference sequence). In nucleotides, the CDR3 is TGTGCCAGCAGCCACCTTTCGGGACAGGGCCGTAATGAGCAGTTCTTC. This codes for CASSHLSGQGRNEQFF.

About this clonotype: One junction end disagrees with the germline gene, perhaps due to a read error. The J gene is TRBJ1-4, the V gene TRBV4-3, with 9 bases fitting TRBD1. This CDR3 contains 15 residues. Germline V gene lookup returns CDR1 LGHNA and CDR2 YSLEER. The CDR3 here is CASSRGQGPNVKLFF. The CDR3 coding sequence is TGCGCCAGCAGCCGCGGACAGGGGCCTAATGTAAAACTGTTTTTT.

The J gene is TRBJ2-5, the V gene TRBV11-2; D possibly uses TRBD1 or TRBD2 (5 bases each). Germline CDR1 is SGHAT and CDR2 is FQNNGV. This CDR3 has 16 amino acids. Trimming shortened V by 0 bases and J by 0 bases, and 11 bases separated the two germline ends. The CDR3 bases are TGTGCCAGCAGCTTAGAGGGACCGACGTACCAAGAGACCCAGTACTTC. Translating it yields CASSLEGPTYQETQYF.

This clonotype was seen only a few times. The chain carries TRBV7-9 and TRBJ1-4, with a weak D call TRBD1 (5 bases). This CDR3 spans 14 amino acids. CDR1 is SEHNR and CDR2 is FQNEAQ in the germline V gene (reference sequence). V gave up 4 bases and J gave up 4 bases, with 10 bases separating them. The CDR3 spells CASSSSGGNEKLFF. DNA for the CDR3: TGTGCCAGCAGCTCGTCGGGGGGTAATGAAAAACTGTTTTTT.

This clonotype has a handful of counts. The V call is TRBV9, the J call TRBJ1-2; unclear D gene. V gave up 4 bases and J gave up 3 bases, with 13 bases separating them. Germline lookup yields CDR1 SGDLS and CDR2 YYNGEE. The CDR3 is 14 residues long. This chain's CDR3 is CASSPLPGDYGYTF. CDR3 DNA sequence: TGTGCCAGCAGCCCTCTTCCCGGTGACTATGGCTACACCTTC. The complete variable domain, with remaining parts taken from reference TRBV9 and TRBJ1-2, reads DSGVTQTPKHLITATGQRVTLRCSPRSGDLSVYWYQQSLDQGLQFLIQYYNGEERAKGNILERFSAQQFPDLHSELNLSSLELGDSALYFCASSPLPGDYGYTFGSGTRLTVV.